Listed below are T cell receptor beta chains from one sample, sequenced in a study of shared clonotypes between healthy human individuals. Data came from immunoSEQ multiplex PCR; TCRdb stores just in-frame clones and leaves some out. The sample carries about a million clones, 77% recorded once. Specimen: memory CD4+ T cells from PBMCs. The source is a man in his late teens or twenties in good health. Some clones in this sample may be carry-over from other donors' samples. The CDR3 runs from the conserved cysteine through the conserved F or W. Each record gives: J gene, V gene, D gene, clone size, CDR3 protein, CDR3 DNA. D genes are given only for firm matches. The size entry is marked missing in some rows and otherwise reads once, few, many or a size class.

j_gene: TRBJ1-5
v_gene: TRBV6-1
d_gene: NA
abundance: NA
CDR3aa: CASSERTYSNQPQHF
CDR3nt: TGTGCCAGCAGTGAACGGACTTATAGCAATCAGCCCCAGCATTTT

j_gene: TRBJ1-4
v_gene: TRBV6-6
d_gene: NA
abundance: NA
CDR3aa: CASAWGASEKLFF
CDR3nt: TGTGCCAGCGCCTGGGGGGCATCTGAAAAACTGTTTTTT

j_gene: TRBJ2-3
v_gene: TRBV5-1
d_gene: NA
abundance: NA
CDR3aa: CASSFLGTLSRMTQYF
CDR3nt: TGCGCCAGCAGCTTCTTGGGGACACTATCCCGAATGACGCAGTATTTT

j_gene: TRBJ1-2
v_gene: TRBV2
d_gene: NA
abundance: NA
CDR3aa: CASSSDGNYGYTF
CDR3nt: TGTGCCAGCAGTTCGGACGGGAACTATGGCTACACCTTC

j_gene: TRBJ2-7
v_gene: TRBV7-2
d_gene: NA
abundance: few
CDR3aa: CASSLEYSQGHEQYF
CDR3nt: TGTGCCAGCAGCTTAGAATACAGTCAGGGCCACGAGCAGTACTTC

j_gene: TRBJ1-1
v_gene: TRBV30
d_gene: NA
abundance: many
CDR3aa: CAWTGHANTEAFF
CDR3nt: TGTGCCTGGACGGGACACGCGAACACTGAAGCTTTCTTT

j_gene: TRBJ2-7
v_gene: TRBV9
d_gene: NA
abundance: few
CDR3aa: CASSVEQGSPYEQYF
CDR3nt: TGTGCCAGCAGCGTTGAGCAGGGATCCCCCTACGAGCAGTACTTC

j_gene: TRBJ2-7
v_gene: TRBV10-3
d_gene: NA
abundance: NA
CDR3aa: CAISESTASYEQYF
CDR3nt: TGTGCCATCAGTGAGTCGACAGCCTCCTACGAGCAGTACTTC

j_gene: TRBJ2-2
v_gene: TRBV30
d_gene: NA
abundance: few
CDR3aa: CARGAGNNRELFF
CDR3nt: TGTGCCCGGGGGGCAGGGAACAACAGGGAGCTGTTTTTT

j_gene: TRBJ2-5
v_gene: TRBV4-1
d_gene: NA
abundance: NA
CDR3aa: CASSHWTQETQYF
CDR3nt: TGCGCCAGCAGCCATTGGACCCAAGAGACCCAGTACTTC

j_gene: TRBJ2-3
v_gene: TRBV11-2
d_gene: TRBD2
abundance: once
CDR3aa: CASSLASGVVTQYF
CDR3nt: TGTGCCAGCAGCTTAGCCAGCGGGGTAGTAACGCAGTATTTT

j_gene: TRBJ2-3
v_gene: TRBV5-4
d_gene: TRBD1
abundance: once
CDR3aa: CASSLGATGGGTDTQYF
CDR3nt: TGTGCCAGCAGCTTGGGAGCCACAGGGGGAGGCACAGATACGCAGTATTTT

j_gene: TRBJ1-1
v_gene: TRBV7-9
d_gene: NA
abundance: once
CDR3aa: CASSLGTGTGDTEAFF
CDR3nt: TGTGCCAGCAGCTTAGGTACGGGGACCGGAGACACTGAAGCTTTCTTT

j_gene: TRBJ2-3
v_gene: TRBV4-3
d_gene: NA
abundance: NA
CDR3aa: CASRQTNEGPFRDTDTQYF
CDR3nt: TGCGCCAGCAGGCAAACTAATGAAGGCCCTTTCCGTGACACAGATACGCAGTATTTT

j_gene: TRBJ1-2
v_gene: TRBV29-1
d_gene: TRBD1
abundance: NA
CDR3aa: CSVVSRAGTDVYYGYTF
CDR3nt: TGCAGCGTTGTTTCTCGAGCCGGGACAGACGTTTACTATGGCTACACCTTC

j_gene: TRBJ1-5
v_gene: TRBV30
d_gene: TRBD1
abundance: NA
CDR3aa: CAWSPSMRGQVGNQPQHF
CDR3nt: TGTGCCTGGAGCCCCTCCATGAGGGGGCAGGTTGGCAATCAGCCCCAGCATTTT

j_gene: TRBJ1-1
v_gene: TRBV5-1
d_gene: TRBD1
abundance: NA
CDR3aa: CASRRGQGQNTEAFF
CDR3nt: TGCGCCAGCAGACGAGGACAGGGACAGAACACTGAAGCTTTCTTT

j_gene: TRBJ1-5
v_gene: TRBV30
d_gene: NA
abundance: NA
CDR3aa: CAWSVQYNQPQHF
CDR3nt: TGTGCCTGGAGTGTACAGTACAATCAGCCCCAGCATTTT

j_gene: TRBJ2-7
v_gene: TRBV5-1
d_gene: NA
abundance: NA
CDR3aa: CASSLYPDGDYEQYF
CDR3nt: TGCGCCAGCAGCCTATACCCAGACGGGGACTACGAGCAGTACTTC

j_gene: TRBJ2-5
v_gene: TRBV2
d_gene: NA
abundance: NA
CDR3aa: CASSGLTPQETQYF
CDR3nt: TGTGCCAGCAGTGGCCTGACTCCCCAAGAGACCCAGTACTTC

j_gene: TRBJ2-3
v_gene: TRBV7-2
d_gene: NA
abundance: NA
CDR3aa: CASSFRGGSTDTQYF
CDR3nt: TGTGCCAGCAGCTTCCGGGGCGGGAGCACAGATACGCAGTATTTT

j_gene: TRBJ2-7
v_gene: TRBV2
d_gene: NA
abundance: many
CDR3aa: CASSEMGQSFYEQYF
CDR3nt: TGTGCCAGCAGTGAGATGGGGCAATCCTTCTACGAGCAGTACTTC

j_gene: TRBJ2-3
v_gene: TRBV30
d_gene: NA
abundance: NA
CDR3aa: CAWVTTRADTQYF
CDR3nt: TGTGCCTGGGTCACGACGCGCGCCGATACGCAGTATTTT

j_gene: TRBJ2-3
v_gene: TRBV6-1
d_gene: TRBD2
abundance: NA
CDR3aa: CASSELGGRPDTQYF
CDR3nt: TGTGCCAGCAGTGAACTGGGCGGGAGGCCAGATACGCAGTATTTT

j_gene: TRBJ1-3
v_gene: TRBV28
d_gene: NA
abundance: NA
CDR3aa: CASRLDSSGNTIYF
CDR3nt: TGTGCCAGCAGACTCGACAGTAGTGGAAACACCATATATTTT

j_gene: TRBJ2-1
v_gene: TRBV7-9
d_gene: TRBD1
abundance: NA
CDR3aa: CASSPPYRGTYNEQFF
CDR3nt: TGTGCCAGCAGCCCACCCTACAGGGGTACCTACAATGAGCAGTTCTTC

j_gene: TRBJ1-3
v_gene: TRBV28
d_gene: NA
abundance: NA
CDR3aa: CASIPEVTGNTIYF
CDR3nt: TGTGCCAGCATCCCGGAGGTTACTGGAAACACCATATATTTT

j_gene: TRBJ2-7
v_gene: TRBV4-1
d_gene: TRBD2
abundance: NA
CDR3aa: CASSQVEGRLADSYEQYF
CDR3nt: TGCGCCAGCAGCCAAGTGGAGGGCCGACTAGCGGATTCCTACGAGCAGTACTTC